This is a list of T cell receptor beta chains from one sample in a study of graft-versus-host responses after intestinal transplantation. This table comes from immunoSEQ multiplex PCR, and its TCRdb copy is limited to in-frame clones, with some not included. The table records tens of thousands of clones, more than 90% of them present only once. Their cognate antigens are unknown. This specimen was unstimulated CD4+ T cells sorted from spleen or lymph node cells, taken before intestinal transplant. The receptors originated from a human donor who received an intestinal transplant. Each CDR3 is given with its conserved first and last residue. A D gene is named only where the DNA matches it firmly. Expanded clones are given a class, and other clones once, few, many or no size at all.

>-|TRBV30|TRBJ1-1|-
TGTGCCCGTACAGGAGCGGTAAGCACTGAAGCTTTCTTT
CARTGAVSTEAFF
>-|TRBV18|TRBJ2-1|-
TGTGCCAGCGCGACCCCCTACATAGACAATGAGCAGTTCTTC
CASATPYIDNEQFF
>-|TRBV7-8|TRBJ2-6|-
TGTGCCAGCAGCTTCACGGGACGGACTCTCCTCTCTGGGGCCAACGTCCTGACTTTC
CASSFTGRTLLSGANVLTF
>TRBD1|TRBV7-2|TRBJ1-6|-
TGTGCCAGCAGCTTTAGGGGGCTGGGGTCACCCCTCCACTTT
CASSFRGLGSPLHF
>-|TRBV18|TRBJ2-7|-
TGTGCCAGCTCACCACGACCGTCCTCAATCATGGGCGAGCAGTACTTC
CASSPRPSSIMGEQYF
>TRBD1|TRBV10-3|TRBJ2-1|once
TGTGCCACGAAGACAGGGGATTACGATGAGCAGTTCTTC
CATKTGDYDEQFF
>-|TRBV5-1|TRBJ2-7|-
TGCGCCAGCAGCTTGGGAAGGGGCTCCTACGAGCAGTACTTC
CASSLGRGSYEQYF
>TRBD1|TRBV30|TRBJ1-5|-
TGTGCCTGGAGTAAACCGGACAGGGTACGTCAGCCCCAGCATTTT
CAWSKPDRVRQPQHF
>-|TRBV28|TRBJ2-1|-
TGTGCCAGCAGTTCCCGACTAGCCTACAATGAGCAGTTCTTC
CASSSRLAYNEQFF
>-|TRBV20-1|TRBJ2-7|-
TGCAGTGCTAGAAGCGGCGAGCAGTACTTC
CSARSGEQYF
>-|TRBV6-5|TRBJ1-5|-
TGTGCCAGCAGGGACCCTTTGGGCAATCAGCCCCAGCATTTT
CASRDPLGNQPQHF
>-|TRBV4-1|TRBJ1-1|-
TGCGCCAGCAGCCAAGGAGTGAACACTGAAGCTTTCTTT
CASSQGVNTEAFF
>-|TRBV19|TRBJ1-1|-
TGTGCCAGTAGTATTCCGGGGTTTGGGACTGAAGCTTTCTTT
CASSIPGFGTEAFF
>-|TRBV5-7|TRBJ1-4|-
TGTGCCAGCAGCCCCATTACAGGAGGGGAAAAACTGTTTTTT
CASSPITGGEKLFF
>TRBD1|TRBV19|TRBJ1-5|-
TGTGCCAGTAGCCGCGACAGGGGCGGCAATCAGCCCCAGCATTTT
CASSRDRGGNQPQHF
>-|TRBV15|TRBJ1-2|-
TGTGCCACCAGCAGAGATCTAGGCGGGCGGGGAGATGGCTACACCTTC
CATSRDLGGRGDGYTF
>TRBD1|TRBV7-6|TRBJ2-1|-
TGTGCCAGCAGCCTCAGGGGGTCCCCTACCTACAATGAGCAGTTCTTC
CASSLRGSPTYNEQFF
>-|TRBV28|TRBJ1-5|-
TGTGCCAGCAGACCTCCGGGACCCCGGGGCAATCAGCCCCAGCATTTT
CASRPPGPRGNQPQHF
>TRBD1|TRBV6-1|TRBJ1-3|-
TGTGCCAGCAGTCAGGGACAGACTCTTGGAAACACCATATATTTT
CASSQGQTLGNTIYF
>-|TRBV10-2|TRBJ1-5|-
TGCGCCAGCAGTGAGTCGGGCCTTGTAAGGGACTGGAATAGCAATCAGCCCCAGCATTTT
CASSESGLVRDWNSNQPQHF
>-|TRBV2|TRBJ2-6|-
TGTGCCAGCAGGAGACTTAACTCTGGGGCCAACGTCCTGACTTTC
CASRRLNSGANVLTF
>TRBD1|TRBV5-1|TRBJ2-6|-
TGCGCCAGCAGCCTAAGGACAGGGTCACAATCTGGGGCCAACGTCCTGACTTTC
CASSLRTGSQSGANVLTF
>-|TRBV18|TRBJ2-7|-
TGTGCCAGCTCACCACTAAGGAACGAGCAGTACTTC
CASSPLRNEQYF
>TRBD2|TRBV19|TRBJ2-4|few
TGTGCCAGTAGTCTCCGGGGAGGGGTGGACATTCAGTACTTC
CASSLRGGVDIQYF
>-|TRBV7-9|TRBJ1-5|-
TGTGCCAGCAGCCTAGGGGGGCAGGGTTTGAGCAATCAGCCCCAGCATTTT
CASSLGGQGLSNQPQHF
>-|TRBV10-1|TRBJ2-5|-
TGCGCCAGCATAAGGGCGGAACGCCCCGAAGAGACCCAGTACTTC
CASIRAERPEETQYF
>TRBD2|TRBV9|TRBJ2-3|-
TGTGCCAGCAGCGGTAGCGGGACGGAGGTAGTTACGCAGTATTTT
CASSGSGTEVVTQYF
>-|TRBV5-1|TRBJ2-7|-
TGCGCCAGCAGCTTGGGACGATTCCCCAACCCGTACGAGCAGTACTTC
CASSLGRFPNPYEQYF
>-|TRBV7-9|TRBJ2-4|-
TGTGCCAGCAGCCCAAATAGGAGCGGACTTTCACTAGCCAAAAACATTCAGTACTTC
CASSPNRSGLSLAKNIQYF
>TRBD1|TRBV15|TRBJ2-7|-
TGTGCCACCAGCAGAGATTCCCCGACAGGGCGAACCTACGAGCAGTACTTC
CATSRDSPTGRTYEQYF
>-|TRBV5-6|TRBJ2-3|-
TGTGCCAGCAGCCCGGGCCTTGGGTATACGCAGTATTTT
CASSPGLGYTQYF
>-|TRBV6-6|TRBJ2-3|-
TGTGCCAGCAGTTCTAGCACAGATACGCAGTATTTT
CASSSSTDTQYF
>-|TRBV6-1|TRBJ1-2|few
TGTGCCAGCAGTGAATCCAGGGGCCCCTATGGCTACACCTTC
CASSESRGPYGYTF
>-|TRBV7-9|TRBJ1-1|-
TGTGCCAGCAGCTTAGTCCAGGGGAGGGTCACTGAAGCTTTCTTT
CASSLVQGRVTEAFF
>TRBD1|TRBV11-3|TRBJ2-7|-
TGTGCCAGCAGCTTAGGAGACGGGACAGGGGCCCACGAGCAGTACTTC
CASSLGDGTGAHEQYF
>TRBD1|TRBV20-1|TRBJ1-3|-
TGCGGGGGGACAGCTGGAAACACCATATATTTT
CGGTAGNTIYF
>-|TRBV25-1|TRBJ2-7|-
TGTGCCAGCAGTGCCACACTCGGACGGACCTACGAGCAGTACTTC
CASSATLGRTYEQYF
>TRBD2|TRBV5-6|TRBJ2-1|few
TGTGCCAGCAGCTTGGGTAGCGGGCGCTCCTACAATGAGCAGTTCTTC
CASSLGSGRSYNEQFF
>-|TRBV5-4|TRBJ2-3|-
TGTGCCAGCAGCTATGGGGAGTATACGCAGTATTTT
CASSYGEYTQYF
>TRBD1|TRBV18|TRBJ2-5|-
TGTGCCAGCTCACCAGGACAGGGAGAGACTCAGTACTTC
CASSPGQGETQYF
>-|TRBV27|TRBJ1-6|-
TGTGCCAGCAGTTTGAGGTATAATTCACCCCTCCACTTT
CASSLRYNSPLHF
>-|TRBV11-2|TRBJ2-3|-
TGTGCCAGCAGGTTGGGGGTAGGGGTGGGCACAGATACGCAGTATTTT
CASRLGVGVGTDTQYF
>-|TRBV7-2|TRBJ2-1|-
TGTGCCAGCAGCTTAGAACCGGGACTCGAGCAGTTCTTC
CASSLEPGLEQFF
>TRBD1|TRBV9|TRBJ2-1|-
TGTGCCAGCAGCCCAACAGGGACAGGGGGCCGGGGCGAGCAGTTCTTC
CASSPTGTGGRGEQFF